The T cell receptor (beta chain) under discussion was sequenced for a study of T cell responses to AZD1222 COVID-19 vaccine. Study conclusions and caveats: Regions left unmutated in variants are reportedly the target of nearly half of spike-specific TCRs. White British donors predominated, females outnumbered males, and clonal diversity was possibly underestimated.

Here immunoSEQ multiplex PCR was the method, and the copy in TCRdb shows in-frame clones only, minus some. The sample records more than 110,000 clones, around 92% being singletons. Germline values: CDR1 LGHDT, CDR2 YNNKEL (reference sequence). V dropped 1 base and J dropped 5 bases, with 5 bases sitting between them. The CDR3 is made up of 12 amino acids. With regard to this clone: Antigen specificity is unknown.

The clonotype was recovered from an adult who received the AZD1222 COVID-19 vaccine. The rearrangement links TRBV3-1 (or the pseudogene TRBV3-2) to TRBJ1-1; D gene ambiguous. Sequenced here: peripheral blood, sampled 28 days after the second AZD1222 dose. Here the CDR3 DNA reads TGTGCCAGCAGCCAAGTCAGGACTGAAGCTTTCTTT. Translated: CASSQVRTEAFF.